The rows below give T cell receptor beta chains drawn from one sample of a study of OX40 agonist ivuxolimab in advanced cancers. The assay was immunoSEQ multiplex PCR, and TCRdb's table has in-frame clones only and misses some. The data contain roughly 20,000 clones, around 87% of them singletons. The material sequenced was CD4+ or CD8+ T cells sorted from blood, taken in a trial of the OX40 agonist ivuxolimab. These receptors all come from an adult with an advanced solid tumor such as melanoma, head and neck, liver or kidney cancer. Both conserved end residues are part of each CDR3. Fields, in order: clone size, J gene, V gene, D gene, CDR3 DNA, CDR3 protein. A D gene is named only where the DNA matches it firmly. Some rows have no size entry. The others give once, few or many, or a class for an expanded clone.

abundance: NA; j_gene: TRBJ2-2; v_gene: TRBV30; d_gene: NA; CDR3nt: TGTGCCTGGGGGAGCGGACGGACCGGGGAGCTGTTTTTT; CDR3aa: CAWGSGRTGELFF
abundance: NA; j_gene: TRBJ2-7; v_gene: TRBV29-1; d_gene: TRBD1; CDR3nt: TGCAGCGTTTCGGGACAGGGATCCTACGAGCAGTACTTC; CDR3aa: CSVSGQGSYEQYF
abundance: NA; j_gene: TRBJ2-2; v_gene: TRBV9; d_gene: NA; CDR3nt: TGTGCCAGCAGCGGCCCCGGGGGAAACACCGGGGAGCTGTTTTTT; CDR3aa: CASSGPGGNTGELFF
abundance: NA; j_gene: TRBJ1-2; v_gene: TRBV2; d_gene: NA; CDR3nt: TGTGCCAGCAGTGAAAGCAGCCCGACGCCCTTTAGTGGCTACACCTTC; CDR3aa: CASSESSPTPFSGYTF
abundance: NA; j_gene: TRBJ1-4; v_gene: TRBV6-5; d_gene: NA; CDR3nt: TGTGCCAGCAGTTACTCGTCGGGGCAGGGAGAAAAACTGTTTTTT; CDR3aa: CASSYSSGQGEKLFF
abundance: NA; j_gene: TRBJ2-7; v_gene: TRBV27; d_gene: NA; CDR3nt: TGTGCCAGCAGTTTATCCCACCCCCAGGGGAACTACGAGCAGTACTTC; CDR3aa: CASSLSHPQGNYEQYF
abundance: NA; j_gene: TRBJ2-1; v_gene: TRBV19; d_gene: TRBD2; CDR3nt: TGTGCCAGGCCCCGGACTAGCGGCTACAATGAGCAGTTCTTC; CDR3aa: CARPRTSGYNEQFF
abundance: NA; j_gene: TRBJ1-1; v_gene: TRBV19; d_gene: TRBD1; CDR3nt: TGTGCCAGTAGTAATGTTCTAGGACAGGTTGAAGCTTTCTTT; CDR3aa: CASSNVLGQVEAFF
abundance: once; j_gene: TRBJ1-2; v_gene: TRBV5-1; d_gene: TRBD1; CDR3nt: TGCGCCAGCAGCGTGGGGACAGCGTATGGCTACACCTTC; CDR3aa: CASSVGTAYGYTF
abundance: once; j_gene: TRBJ1-1; v_gene: TRBV29-1; d_gene: NA; CDR3nt: TGCAGCGTTGAAGATCCCCGGACAGCCAACACTGAAGCTTTCTTT; CDR3aa: CSVEDPRTANTEAFF
abundance: NA; j_gene: TRBJ2-1; v_gene: TRBV7-2; d_gene: TRBD2; CDR3nt: TGTGCCAGCAGCTACCCGGGACTAGCGGGGGCCGTGCCCAGCGATGAGCAGTTCTTC; CDR3aa: CASSYPGLAGAVPSDEQFF
abundance: NA; j_gene: TRBJ2-1; v_gene: TRBV2; d_gene: TRBD2; CDR3nt: TGTGCCAGCAGCTACCCCGGGACTAGCGGGGGGGCCCTACTGAGGGTCGATGAGCAGTTCTTC; CDR3aa: CASSYPGTSGGALLRVDEQFF
abundance: NA; j_gene: TRBJ2-7; v_gene: TRBV7-8; d_gene: NA; CDR3nt: TGTGCCAGCAGCTTACCAGCGCCCTACGAGCAGTACTTC; CDR3aa: CASSLPAPYEQYF
abundance: NA; j_gene: TRBJ1-4; v_gene: TRBV27; d_gene: NA; CDR3nt: TGTGCCAGCAGTTCGGGACAAGTTAATGAAAAACTGTTTTTT; CDR3aa: CASSSGQVNEKLFF
abundance: NA; j_gene: TRBJ2-5; v_gene: TRBV5-1; d_gene: NA; CDR3nt: TGCGCCAGCAGCCCCTATTTCTTGGGCTCGGAGGAGACCCAGTACTTC; CDR3aa: CASSPYFLGSEETQYF
abundance: NA; j_gene: TRBJ2-1; v_gene: TRBV10-3; d_gene: NA; CDR3nt: TGTGCCATCAGAGCTAGCGAGGTATCCTACAATGAGCAGTTCTTC; CDR3aa: CAIRASEVSYNEQFF
abundance: NA; j_gene: TRBJ1-2; v_gene: TRBV29-1; d_gene: NA; CDR3nt: TGCAGCGTTGAACAGGGCGACTATGGCTACACCTTC; CDR3aa: CSVEQGDYGYTF